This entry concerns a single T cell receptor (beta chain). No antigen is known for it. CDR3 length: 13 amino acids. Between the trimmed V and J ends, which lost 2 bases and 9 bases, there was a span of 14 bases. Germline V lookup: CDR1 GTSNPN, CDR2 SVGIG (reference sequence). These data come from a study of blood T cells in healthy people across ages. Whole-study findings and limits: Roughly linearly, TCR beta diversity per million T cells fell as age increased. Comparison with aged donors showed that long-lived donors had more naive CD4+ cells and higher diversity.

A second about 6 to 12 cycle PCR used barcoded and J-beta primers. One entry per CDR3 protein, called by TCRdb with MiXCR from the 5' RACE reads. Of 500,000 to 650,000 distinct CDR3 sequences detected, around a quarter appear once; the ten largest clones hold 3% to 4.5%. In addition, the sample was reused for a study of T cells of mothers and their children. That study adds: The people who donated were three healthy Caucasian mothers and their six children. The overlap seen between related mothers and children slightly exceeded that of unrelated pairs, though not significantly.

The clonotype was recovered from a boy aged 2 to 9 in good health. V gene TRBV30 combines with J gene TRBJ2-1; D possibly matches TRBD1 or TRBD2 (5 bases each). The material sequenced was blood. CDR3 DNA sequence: TGTGCCTGGAGTTGGGGGTATCGGGGTGAGCAGTTCTTC. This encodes CAWSWGYRGEQFF. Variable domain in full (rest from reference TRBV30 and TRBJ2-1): SQTIHQWPATLVQPVGSPLSLECTVEGTSNPNLYWYRQAAGRGLQLLFYSVGIGQISSEVPQNLSASRPQDRQFILSSKKLLLSDSGFYLCAWSWGYRGEQFFGPGTRLTVL.